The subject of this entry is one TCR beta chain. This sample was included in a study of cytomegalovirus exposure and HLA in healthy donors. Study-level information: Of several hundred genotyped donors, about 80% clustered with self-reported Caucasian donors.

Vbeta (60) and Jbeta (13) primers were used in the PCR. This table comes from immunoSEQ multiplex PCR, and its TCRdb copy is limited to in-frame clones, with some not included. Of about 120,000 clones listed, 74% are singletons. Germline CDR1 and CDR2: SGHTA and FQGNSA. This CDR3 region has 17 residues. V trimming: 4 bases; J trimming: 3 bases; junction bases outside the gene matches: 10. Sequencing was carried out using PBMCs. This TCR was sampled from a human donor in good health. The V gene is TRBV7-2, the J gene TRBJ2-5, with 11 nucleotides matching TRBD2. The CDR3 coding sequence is TGTGCCAGCAGCTCCTCGAGACTAGCGGGGACCAAAGAGACCCAGTACTTC. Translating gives CASSSSRLAGTKETQYF.